This T cell receptor (beta chain) appears in the sequencing data of a study of blood T cells in healthy people across ages. V lost 4 bases, J lost 3 bases, and 4 bases stayed unmatched. Germline V gene sequence: CDR1 SGHRS, CDR2 YFSETQ. The length of the CDR3 is 13 residues. The authors ran a second PCR of roughly 6 to 12 cycles using a sample-barcoded 5' primer and a J-beta primer mix. A single record per CDR3 protein comes from TCRdb applying MiXCR to the 5' RACE reads. The sample has hundreds of thousands of distinct CDR3 sequences, 49% seen once. The chain employs TRBV5-1 and TRBJ2-7, with TRBD1 identical over 7 bases. This receptor was obtained from a woman in her fifties or sixties in good health. The sequenced material came from blood. CDR3 residues: CASSEGQNYEQYF. The CDR3, as DNA: TGCGCCAGCAGCGAGGGACAGAACTACGAGCAGTACTTC.